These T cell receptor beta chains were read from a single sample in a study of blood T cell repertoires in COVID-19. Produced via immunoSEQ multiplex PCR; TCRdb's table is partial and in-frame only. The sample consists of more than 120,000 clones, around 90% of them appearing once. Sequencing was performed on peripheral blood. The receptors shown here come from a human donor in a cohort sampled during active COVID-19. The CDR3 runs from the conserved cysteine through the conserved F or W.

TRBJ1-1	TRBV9	CASSVGAGENTEAFF
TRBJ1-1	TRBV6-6	CASSYDRGTEAFF
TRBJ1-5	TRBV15	CATSGHRDQPQHF
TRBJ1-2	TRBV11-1	CASSFTGVPYGYTF
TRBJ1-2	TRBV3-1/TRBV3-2	CASSQVTGRYGYTF
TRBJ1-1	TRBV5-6	CASSLAGRGHTEAFF
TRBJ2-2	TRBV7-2	CASSLLAGGLGTGELFF
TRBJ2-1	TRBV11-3	CASSSGGGSGGAYNEQFF
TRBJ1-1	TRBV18	CASSPRDTEAFF
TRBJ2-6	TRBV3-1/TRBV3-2	CASQGLAGFNSGANVLTF
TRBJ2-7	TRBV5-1	CASSPTGGSYEQYF
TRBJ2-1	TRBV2	CASSVSVEQFF